Given below is one TCR beta chain in context. The target of this receptor is not known. Per-base quality was not reported, and no clone a single base away is much larger than it. These data are taken from a study of response to subunit inactivated influenza vaccine (dated by TCRdb to 2016 to 2018). With respect to the entire study: To follow how T cells responded to a trivalent subunit inactivated influenza vaccine, the researchers relied on deep quantitative profiling of the T cell receptor repertoire. The paper's findings and limits, for the study overall: The authors suggested that each seasonal influenza vaccination may recruit only a limited number of new T cells.

CDR1 and CDR2 (LGHNA, YSLEER) derive from the germline V gene. The V and J ends are trimmed by 2 bases and 0 bases, leaving 11 bases between them. From the cysteine up to the phenylalanine, the CDR3 has a length of 15 residues. Of the read, only the CDR3 DNA is kept; its 45 bases are in frame from base 1. The library was obtained by RT-PCR. The reads were generated on an Illumina HiSeq 2500. TCRdb passed the public sequencing reads through fastp at Q25 and MiXCR, retaining productive beta sequences. Every CDR3 protein is listed once, alongside the most common genes and DNA of its rows. This sample has around 490,000 distinct CDR3 sequences in its table, and about 7.6% of those were observed once. Clones ranked in the top ten supply about an eighth of the sample.

The material sequenced was PBMCs from blood, taken around 2 years after vaccination. The rearrangement combines TRBV4-3 with TRBJ2-7; the D region possibly corresponds to TRBD1 (6 bases align). This TCR was sampled from a man aged 45 to 70 who received an inactivated influenza vaccine. Donor details come from another sample of the same person, matched by shared clones. The bases are TGCGCCAGCAGCCAACAACCACAGGGCTCCTACGAGCAGTACTTC. Its protein product is CASSQQPQGSYEQYF.